This is a list of T cell receptor beta chains from one sample in a study of T cells in Graves' hyperthyroidism and ophthalmopathy. TCRdb called the multiplex PCR reads again in MiXCR, with one record for every CDR3 protein. The sample consists of fewer than 450,000 distinct CDR3 sequences, over 12% of them appearing once. Sequenced sample: blood. These receptor sequences come from a man between 50 and 59 years old with Graves' ophthalmopathy. Each CDR3 is given with its conserved first and last residue. Fields, in order: CDR3 protein, CDR3 DNA, J gene, D gene, V gene, clone size. The D gene is left open where the match is weak. Size values are once, few and many counts, or a class for expanded clones, and some rows have none.

CSARGGSGASSYNEQFF,TGCAGTGCTAGAGGTGGGAGCGGGGCCAGCTCCTACAATGAGCAGTTCTTC,TRBJ2-1,TRBD2,TRBV20-1,many
CAISEGQSSYNEQFF,TGTGCCATCAGTGAGGGACAGAGCTCCTACAATGAGCAGTTCTTC,TRBJ2-1,-,TRBV10-3,many
CASSLWAGAGNQPQHF,TGTGCCAGCAGTTTATGGGCGGGGGCTGGCAATCAGCCCCAGCATTTT,TRBJ1-5,-,TRBV28,many
CSAKGPPTDGSEAFF,TGCAGTGCTAAGGGCCCCCCGACAGACGGAAGTGAAGCTTTCTTT,TRBJ1-1,-,TRBV20-1,many
CASRLGLAGSVETQYF,TGTGCCAGCAGACTAGGACTAGCGGGATCAGTTGAGACCCAGTACTTC,TRBJ2-5,TRBD2,TRBV28,many
CASSEWLAESYGYTF,TGTGCCAGCAGTGAGTGGCTCGCCGAGAGCTATGGCTACACCTTC,TRBJ1-2,-,TRBV2,many
CSAHPGEETQYF,TGCAGTGCCCACCCCGGAGAAGAGACCCAGTACTTC,TRBJ2-5,-,TRBV20-1,-
CASRWTSGNDEQFF,TGTGCCAGCAGATGGACTAGCGGGAACGATGAGCAGTTCTTC,TRBJ2-1,TRBD2,TRBV12-3/TRBV12-4,many
CATAANTGELFF,TGTGCCACCGCAGCGAACACCGGGGAGCTGTTTTTT,TRBJ2-2,-,TRBV19,few
CASSVDVAGGLGNEQFF,TGTGCCAGCAGCGTAGATGTGGCGGGAGGTTTGGGCAATGAGCAGTTCTTC,TRBJ2-1,TRBD2,TRBV9,many
CASSLTGGNRYEQYF,TGTGCCAGCAGCCTGACCGGGGGCAATCGGTACGAGCAGTACTTC,TRBJ2-7,-,TRBV14,-
CASSTPGGIRETQYF,TGTGCCAGCAGCACCCCGGGCGGGATACGAGAGACCCAGTACTTC,TRBJ2-5,-,TRBV7-9,-
CASSEWSGTGGHSPLHF,TGTGCCAGCAGTGAATGGAGTGGGACAGGGGGGCATTCACCCCTCCACTTT,TRBJ1-6,TRBD1,TRBV2,-
CASSLGVGSGSYEQYF,TGCGCCAGCAGCTTGGGGGTTGGGTCGGGCTCCTACGAGCAGTACTTC,TRBJ2-7,-,TRBV5-1,many
CASSMREGNQPQHF,TGTGCCAGTAGTATGAGGGAAGGCAATCAGCCCCAGCATTTT,TRBJ1-5,-,TRBV19,few
CASSSAGGDTQYF,TGTGCCAGCTCAAGTGCGGGAGGGGATACGCAGTATTTT,TRBJ2-3,TRBD2,TRBV2,many
CASSLGAGGWKDTQYF,TGTGCCAGCAGCTTGGGTGCGGGAGGGTGGAAAGATACGCAGTATTTT,TRBJ2-3,TRBD2,TRBV5-8,many
CASSLEERQYGEQYF,TGTGCCAGCAGCTTAGAGGAGCGTCAGTATGGAGAGCAGTACTTC,TRBJ2-7,-,TRBV11-2,many
CAVRSQDRVRYEQYF,TGTGCCGTAAGAAGTCAGGACAGGGTGAGATACGAGCAGTACTTC,TRBJ2-7,TRBD1,TRBV6-1,-
CASTPGDRIYNEQFF,TGTGCCAGCACCCCTGGGGACAGAATCTACAATGAGCAGTTCTTC,TRBJ2-1,TRBD1,TRBV11-1,many
CASSLGTGSLNEQFF,TGTGCCAGCAGCTTAGGGACAGGGTCATTGAATGAGCAGTTCTTC,TRBJ2-1,TRBD1,TRBV11-3,many
CASRDVSYEQYF,TGTGCCAGCAGGGATGTGAGCTACGAGCAGTACTTC,TRBJ2-7,-,TRBV6-2/TRBV6-3,many
CASSLDRVNTEALF,TGTGCCAGCAGCTTAGACAGGGTGAACACTGAAGCTCTCTTT,TRBJ1-1,-,TRBV7-8,-
CASSEGTLAEKLFF,TGTGCCAGCAGTGAAGGCACCCTGGCAGAAAAACTGTTTTTT,TRBJ1-4,-,TRBV2,few